This T cell receptor (beta chain) was found in a study of OX40 agonist ivuxolimab in advanced cancers. Regarding the study in general: The costimulatory receptor OX40 (CD134) was targeted by ivuxolimab, a fully human IgG2 agonistic monoclonal antibody. Intravenous ivuxolimab was administered to patients every 2 weeks at six dose levels: 0.01, 0.1, 0.3, 1.5, 3 and 10 mg/kg. Among the approximately 50 dose-escalation patients, 19 had hepatocellular carcinoma, 15 melanoma, 9 renal cell carcinoma and 9 head and neck cancer. In the dose-escalation cohort, approximately 80% of patients were male, and the mean age was 60 years with a range of about 20 to 80. Patients were allowed to have had prior anti-PD-1, anti-PD-L1 or anti-CTLA-4 therapy, and approximately 40% of the dose-escalation patients had been treated with checkpoint inhibitors. Partial responses occurred in three dose-escalation patients, of whom one had hepatocellular carcinoma and two had cutaneous melanoma. The purpose of peripheral TCRbeta sequencing was to test whether ivuxolimab changed TCR sequence diversity and led to clonal T-cell expansion. The paper describes the monotherapy dose-escalation part (N ≈ 51 patients) of the phase I trial of ivuxolimab.

The trial excluded patients who had a history of autoimmune disease or were on systemic immunosuppression. In every dose cohort, peripheral blood was drawn for TCR sequencing at baseline, cycle 4 day 1, and cycle 7 day 1. Samples came from an open-label, multicenter, first-in-human phase I dose-escalation trial of ivuxolimab. Adults with locally advanced or metastatic melanoma, renal cell carcinoma, hepatocellular carcinoma or head and neck squamous cell carcinoma were enrolled in the trial. CD4+ and CD8+ T cells were sorted separately from peripheral blood before TCR sequencing. Genomic DNA was isolated from the sorted cells so that the TCRbeta CDR3 region could be sequenced. TCRbeta CDR3 regions were sequenced using the immunoSEQ Assay. TCRdb limited this immuneACCESS table to in-frame rearrangements with V and J called. A share of clones is missing; checked studies link under half to unresolved V genes, and the rest is unexplained. The sample table shows over 30,000 clones, and approximately 79% are seen once. The ten largest clones represent 13% to 15% of the sample.

On this clone itself: Its antigen is currently not known. No base qualities exist here, and no much larger clone lies one base off it.

From a lookup of the germline V gene, CDR1 and CDR2 are SGHDN and FVKESK. Including cysteine and phenylalanine, the CDR3 has 13 amino acids. Solely the CDR3 DNA is kept, with 39 bases framed from the first base. The junction shows trimming of 0 bases on V and 5 bases on J, plus 7 bases between the germline ends. What the study reported, not specific to this receptor: In the 0.1-3.0 mg/kg groups, partial responders had among the lowest normalized peripheral clonal expansion, particularly in CD8+ T cells. Low levels of normalized T-cell clonal expansion were also seen in some nonresponding patients. At doses of 0.1 to 3.0 mg/kg, clonal expansion of both CD4+ and CD8+ blood T cells was observed from baseline to week 6. The antigen specificity of the clonally expanded peripheral T cells was not determined. After ivuxolimab, more expanded clones were found on average in CD8+ T cells than in CD4+ T cells.

This sample comprised CD4+ or CD8+ T cells sorted from blood, obtained in a trial of the OX40 agonist ivuxolimab. The rearrangement combines TRBV14 with TRBJ2-5; no D gene call is confident. The receptor comes from an adult with an advanced solid tumor such as melanoma, head and neck, liver or kidney cancer. The nucleotides read TGTGCCAGCAGCCAAGATCTGTGGGAGACCCAGTACTTC. Translation gives CASSQDLWETQYF. With the portions outside the CDR3 filled from the reference TRBV14 and TRBJ2-5 genes, the complete variable region becomes EAGVTQFPSHSVIEKGQTVTLRCDPISGHDNLYWYRRVMGKEIKFLLHFVKESKQDESGMPNNRFLAERTGGTYSTLKVQPAELEDSGVYFCASSQDLWETQYFGPGTRLLVL.